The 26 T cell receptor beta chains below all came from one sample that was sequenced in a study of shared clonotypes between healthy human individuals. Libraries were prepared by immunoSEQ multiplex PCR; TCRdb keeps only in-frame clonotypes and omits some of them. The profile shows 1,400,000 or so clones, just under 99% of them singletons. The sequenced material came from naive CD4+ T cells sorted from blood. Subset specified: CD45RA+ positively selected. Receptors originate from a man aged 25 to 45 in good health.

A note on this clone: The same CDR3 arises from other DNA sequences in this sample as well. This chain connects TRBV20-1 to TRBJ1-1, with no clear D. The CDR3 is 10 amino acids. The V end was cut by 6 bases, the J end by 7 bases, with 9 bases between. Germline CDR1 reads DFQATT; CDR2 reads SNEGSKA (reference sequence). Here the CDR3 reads CSARRGEAFF. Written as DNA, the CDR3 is TGCAGTGCCAGACGGGGTGAAGCTTTCTTT.

DNA for the CDR3: TGTGCCAGCAGCTTAGGAGGGACTCAGACCCAGTTCTTC. This sequence encodes CASSLGGTQTQFF. The chain uses TRBV7-8 and TRBJ2-1, with TRBD2 as a possible D gene (6 bases). The V gene's germline CDR1 is SGHVS and CDR2 FQNEAQ. The CDR3 is 13 residues long. The V end was cut by 1 base, the J end by 13 bases, with 14 bases between.

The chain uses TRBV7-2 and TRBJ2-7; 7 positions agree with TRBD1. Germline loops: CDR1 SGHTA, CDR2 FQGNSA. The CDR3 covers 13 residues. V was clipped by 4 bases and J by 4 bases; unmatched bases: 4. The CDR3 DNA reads TGTGCCAGCAGCTCACCGGGACAGTACGAGCAGTACTTC. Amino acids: CASSSPGQYEQYF.

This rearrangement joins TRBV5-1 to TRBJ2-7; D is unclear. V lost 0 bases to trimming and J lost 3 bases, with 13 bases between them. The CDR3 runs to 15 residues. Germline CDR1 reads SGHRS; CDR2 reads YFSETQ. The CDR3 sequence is CASSLVGGTYYEQYF. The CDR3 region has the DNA TGCGCCAGCAGCTTGGTTGGCGGCACGTACTACGAGCAGTACTTC.

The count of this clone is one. CDR3: CASSPLAYVEGEFF. In DNA form, the CDR3 reads TGTGCCAGCAGTCCCCTTGCGTACGTTGAGGGGGAGTTCTTC. The V gene is TRBV6-5, the J gene TRBJ2-1; possibly TRBD1 for D (6 bases). From germline, CDR1 is MNHEY and CDR2 SVGAGI. This CDR3 contains 14 residues. V lost 5 bases and J lost 14, with 22 bases in between.

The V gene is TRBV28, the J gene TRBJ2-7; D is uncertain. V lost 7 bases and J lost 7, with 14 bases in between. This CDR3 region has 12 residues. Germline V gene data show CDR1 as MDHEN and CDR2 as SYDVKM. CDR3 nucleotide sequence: TGTGCCAGCACCCGTTTGCCCGGGGAGCAGTACTTC. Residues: CASTRLPGEQYF. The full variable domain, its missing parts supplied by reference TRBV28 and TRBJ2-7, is DVKVTQSSRYLVKRTGEKVFLECVQDMDHENMFWYRQDPGLGLRLIYFSYDVKMKEKGDIPEGYSVSREKKERFSLILESASTNQTSMYLCASTRLPGEQYFGPGTRLTVT.

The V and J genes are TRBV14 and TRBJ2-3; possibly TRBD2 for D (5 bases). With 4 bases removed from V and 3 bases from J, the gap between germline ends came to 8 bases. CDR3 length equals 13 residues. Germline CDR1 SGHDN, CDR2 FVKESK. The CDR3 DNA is TGTGCCAGCAGCCTTCCGGGGACAGATACGCAGTATTTT. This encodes CASSLPGTDTQYF.

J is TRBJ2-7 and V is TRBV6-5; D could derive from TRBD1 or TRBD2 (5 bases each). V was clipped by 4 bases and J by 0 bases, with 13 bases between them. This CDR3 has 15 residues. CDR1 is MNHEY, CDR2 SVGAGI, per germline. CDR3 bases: TGTGCCAGCAGTTCTCGATTGGGACCCTCCTACGAGCAGTACTTC. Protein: CASSSRLGPSYEQYF.

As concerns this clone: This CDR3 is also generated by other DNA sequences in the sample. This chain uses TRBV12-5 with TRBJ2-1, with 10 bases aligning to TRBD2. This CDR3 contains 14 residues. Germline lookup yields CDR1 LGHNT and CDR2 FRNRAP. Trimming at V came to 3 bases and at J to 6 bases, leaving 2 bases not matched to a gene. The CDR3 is CASGLASGSNEQFF. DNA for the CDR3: TGTGCTAGTGGTTTAGCTAGCGGGAGCAATGAGCAGTTCTTC.

CDR3: CASSPGLGLVETQYF. CDR3 DNA: TGTGCCAGCAGCCCGGGACTCGGTTTAGTGGAGACCCAGTACTTC. The chain uses TRBV28 and TRBJ2-5; TRBD2 might be the D (6 bases). This CDR3 is 15 amino acids long. Trimming left V 6 bases short and J 5 bases short, with 19 bases between. Per germline, CDR1 MDHEN and CDR2 SYDVKM. The variable domain in full, with the rest retrieved from reference TRBV28 and TRBJ2-5, is DVKVTQSSRYLVKRTGEKVFLECVQDMDHENMFWYRQDPGLGLRLIYFSYDVKMKEKGDIPEGYSVSREKKERFSLILESASTNQTSMYLCASSPGLGLVETQYFGPGTRLLVL.

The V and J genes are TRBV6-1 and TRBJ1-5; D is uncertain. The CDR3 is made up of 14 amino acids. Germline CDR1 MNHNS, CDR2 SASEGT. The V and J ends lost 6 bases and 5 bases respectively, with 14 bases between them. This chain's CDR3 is CASRRHGLDQPQHF. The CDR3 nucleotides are TGTGCCAGCAGGAGACACGGACTTGATCAGCCCCAGCATTTT.

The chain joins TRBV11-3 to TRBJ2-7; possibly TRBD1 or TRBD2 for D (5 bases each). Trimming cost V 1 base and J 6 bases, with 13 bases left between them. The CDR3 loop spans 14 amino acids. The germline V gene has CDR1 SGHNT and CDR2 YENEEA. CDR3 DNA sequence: TGTGCCAGCAGCTTAGGGCCTTCAGGGAGCGAGCAGTACTTC. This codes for CASSLGPSGSEQYF.

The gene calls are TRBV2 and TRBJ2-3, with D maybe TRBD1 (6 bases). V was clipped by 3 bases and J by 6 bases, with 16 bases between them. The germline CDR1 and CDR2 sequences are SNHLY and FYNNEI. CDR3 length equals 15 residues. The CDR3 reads CASSDGQFTQDTQYF. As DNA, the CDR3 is TGTGCCAGCAGTGACGGACAGTTTACTCAGGATACGCAGTATTTT.

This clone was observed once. The CDR3 coding sequence is TGCGCCAGCAGATCGACTAGCGGGAGCCCCAATGAGCAGTTCTTC. Amino acid sequence: CASRSTSGSPNEQFF. The chain combines TRBV4-1 with TRBJ2-1, with TRBD2 identical over 12 bases. The CDR3 runs 15 residues. V was clipped by 6 bases and J by 6 bases; unmatched bases: 6. Germline CDR1 and CDR2: MGHRA and YSYEKL.

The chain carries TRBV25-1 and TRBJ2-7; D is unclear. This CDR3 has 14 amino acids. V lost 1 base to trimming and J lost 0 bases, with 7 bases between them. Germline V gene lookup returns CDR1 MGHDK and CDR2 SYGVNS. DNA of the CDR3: TGTGCCAGCAGTGAATTTCTGGACTCCTACGAGCAGTACTTC. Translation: CASSEFLDSYEQYF.

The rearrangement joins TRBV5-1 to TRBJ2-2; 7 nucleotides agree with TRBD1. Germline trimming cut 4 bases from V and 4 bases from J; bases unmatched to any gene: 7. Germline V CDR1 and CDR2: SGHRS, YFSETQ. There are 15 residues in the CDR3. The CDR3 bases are TGCGCCAGCAGCCCCCTGACAGGGCCCACCGGGGAGCTGTTTTTT. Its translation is CASSPLTGPTGELFF.

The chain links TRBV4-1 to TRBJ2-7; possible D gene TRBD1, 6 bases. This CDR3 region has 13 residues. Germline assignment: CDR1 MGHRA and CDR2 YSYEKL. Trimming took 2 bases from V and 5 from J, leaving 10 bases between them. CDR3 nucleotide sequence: TGCGCCAGCAGCCAATACCACAGGGACGAGCAGTACTTC. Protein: CASSQYHRDEQYF.

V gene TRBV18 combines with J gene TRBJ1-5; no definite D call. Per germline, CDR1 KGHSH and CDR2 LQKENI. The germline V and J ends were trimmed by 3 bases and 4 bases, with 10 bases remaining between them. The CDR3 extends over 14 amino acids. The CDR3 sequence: CASSPSGRNQPQHF. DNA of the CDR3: TGTGCCAGCTCACCTTCCGGAAGAAATCAGCCCCAGCATTTT.

The CDR3 region has the DNA TGCGCCAGCAGCCAGCGGACTAGCGGGAGTAAATATAGCGAGACCCAGTACTTC. Amino acid sequence: CASSQRTSGSKYSETQYF. This chain joins TRBV4-1 and TRBJ2-5; TRBD2 agrees at 13 bases. Losses at the gene ends were 3 bases for V and 5 bases for J; bases not matched to a gene: 12. This CDR3 spans 18 amino acids. From germline, CDR1 is MGHRA and CDR2 YSYEKL.

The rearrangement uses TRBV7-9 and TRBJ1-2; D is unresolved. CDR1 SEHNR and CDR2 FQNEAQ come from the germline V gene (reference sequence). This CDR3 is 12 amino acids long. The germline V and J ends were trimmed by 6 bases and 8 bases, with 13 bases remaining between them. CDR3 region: CASRLGEVGYTF. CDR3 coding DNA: TGTGCCAGCAGACTCGGGGAGGTCGGCTACACCTTC.

The CDR3 spells CASSPGTISTDTQYF. CDR3 nucleotides: TGTGCCAGCAGCCCCGGGACTATTAGCACAGATACGCAGTATTTT. The gene calls are TRBV11-2 and TRBJ2-3, with 7 bases fitting TRBD2. The CDR3 runs 15 residues. The V and J ends lost 5 bases and 0 bases, in that order; junction bases with no gene match: 5. Germline CDR1 SGHAT, CDR2 FQNNGV.

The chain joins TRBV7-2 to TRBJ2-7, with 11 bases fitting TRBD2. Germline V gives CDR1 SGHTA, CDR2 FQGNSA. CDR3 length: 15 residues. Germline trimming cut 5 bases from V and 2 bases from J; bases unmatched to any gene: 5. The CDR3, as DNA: TGTGCCAGCAGCCGTGGACTAGCGGGTGCCTACGAGCAGTACTTC. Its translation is CASSRGLAGAYEQYF.

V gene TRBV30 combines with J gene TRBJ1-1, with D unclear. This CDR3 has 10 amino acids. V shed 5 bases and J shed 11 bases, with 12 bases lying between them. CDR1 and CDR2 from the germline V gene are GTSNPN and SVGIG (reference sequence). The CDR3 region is CAWGPTGAFF. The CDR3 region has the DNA TGTGCCTGGGGGCCGACGGGGGCTTTCTTT.

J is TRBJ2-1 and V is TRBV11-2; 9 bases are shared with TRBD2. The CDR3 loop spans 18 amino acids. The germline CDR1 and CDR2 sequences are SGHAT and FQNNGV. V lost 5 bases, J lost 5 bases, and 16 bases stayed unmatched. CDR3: CASSTTAGGTIRNNEQFF. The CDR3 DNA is TGTGCCAGCAGCACGACGGCGGGAGGGACGATTCGTAACAATGAGCAGTTCTTC.

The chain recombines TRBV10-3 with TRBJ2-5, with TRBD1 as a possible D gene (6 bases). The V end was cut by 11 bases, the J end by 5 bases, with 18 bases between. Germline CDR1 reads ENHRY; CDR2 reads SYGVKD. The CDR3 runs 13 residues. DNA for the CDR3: TGTGCCGTCAAAGAACAGGGTGATGAGACCCAGTACTTC. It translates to CAVKEQGDETQYF.

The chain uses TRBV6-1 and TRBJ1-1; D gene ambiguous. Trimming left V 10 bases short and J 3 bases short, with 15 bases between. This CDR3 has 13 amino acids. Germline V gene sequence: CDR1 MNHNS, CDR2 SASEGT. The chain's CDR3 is CATSPIVDTEAFF. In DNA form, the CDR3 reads TGTGCCACCTCACCGATTGTTGACACTGAAGCTTTCTTT.